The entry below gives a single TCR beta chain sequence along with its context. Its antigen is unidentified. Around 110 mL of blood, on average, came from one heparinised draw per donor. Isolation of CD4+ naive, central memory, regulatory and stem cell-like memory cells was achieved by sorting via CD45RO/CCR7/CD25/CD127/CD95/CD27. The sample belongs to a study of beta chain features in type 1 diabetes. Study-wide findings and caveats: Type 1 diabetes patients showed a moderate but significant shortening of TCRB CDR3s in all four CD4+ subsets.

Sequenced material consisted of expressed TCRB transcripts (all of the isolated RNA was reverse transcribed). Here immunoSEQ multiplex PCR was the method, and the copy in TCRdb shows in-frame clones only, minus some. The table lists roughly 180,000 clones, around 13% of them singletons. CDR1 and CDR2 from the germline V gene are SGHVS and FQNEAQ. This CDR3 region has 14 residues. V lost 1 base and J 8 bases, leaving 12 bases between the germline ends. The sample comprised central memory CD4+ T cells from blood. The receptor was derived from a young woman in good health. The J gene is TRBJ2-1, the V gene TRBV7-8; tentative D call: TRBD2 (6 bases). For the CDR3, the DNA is TGTGCCAGCAGCTTAGTCGGGGGACTCGATGAGCAGTTCTTC. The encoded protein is CASSLVGGLDEQFF.